The clone carrying this T cell receptor beta chain was detected ten times or more. This entry is derived from a study of T-cell reconstitution after alpha-beta-depleted transplantation in children. Unique molecular identifiers were used to barcode this TCRbeta library. Each CDR3 protein gets one entry after TCRdb re-called the PCR reads with MiXCR. Counted here are 490,000 or so distinct CDR3 sequences, 10% to 13% occurring once; the ten biggest clones make up 2%. This material consisted of PBMCs, taken before TCRalphabeta/CD19-depleted stem cell transplant. This TCR was recovered from a child under 10 years old with inherited bone marrow failure, due to receive a stem cell transplant.

The chain's CDR3 is CASKTGPTEETQYF. The CDR3, as DNA: TGTGCCAGCAAAACGGGACCGACAGAAGAGACCCAGTACTTC. The J gene is TRBJ2-5, the V gene TRBV28; the D call may be TRBD1 or TRBD2 (5 bases each). The V gene's germline CDR1 is MDHEN and CDR2 SYDVKM. The V end was cut by 7 bases, the J end by 3 bases, with 15 bases between. This CDR3 region has 14 residues. The full variable domain, its missing parts supplied by reference TRBV28 and TRBJ2-5, is DVKVTQSSRYLVKRTGEKVFLECVQDMDHENMFWYRQDPGLGLRLIYFSYDVKMKEKGDIPEGYSVSREKKERFSLILESASTNQTSMYLCASKTGPTEETQYFGPGTRLLVL.